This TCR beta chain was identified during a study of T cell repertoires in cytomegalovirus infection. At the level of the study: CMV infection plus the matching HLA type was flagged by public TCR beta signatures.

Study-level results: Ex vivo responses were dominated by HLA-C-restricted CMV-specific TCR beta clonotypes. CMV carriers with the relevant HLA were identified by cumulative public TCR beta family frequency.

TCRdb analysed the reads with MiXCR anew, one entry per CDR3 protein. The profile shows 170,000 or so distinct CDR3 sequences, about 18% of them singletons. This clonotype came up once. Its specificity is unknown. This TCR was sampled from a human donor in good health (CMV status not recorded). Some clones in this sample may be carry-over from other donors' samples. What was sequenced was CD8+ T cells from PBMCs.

CDR3 sequence: CASSPDSGGGHNEQFF. CDR3 DNA sequence: TGTGCCAGCAGTCCAGATAGCGGGGGAGGCCACAATGAGCAGTTCTTC. This sequence joins TRBV6-4 and TRBJ2-1; 9 bases are a match to TRBD2. This CDR3 has 16 amino acids. V was clipped by 5 bases and J by 5 bases; unmatched bases: 10. The germline CDR1 and CDR2 sequences are MRHNA and SNTAGT.